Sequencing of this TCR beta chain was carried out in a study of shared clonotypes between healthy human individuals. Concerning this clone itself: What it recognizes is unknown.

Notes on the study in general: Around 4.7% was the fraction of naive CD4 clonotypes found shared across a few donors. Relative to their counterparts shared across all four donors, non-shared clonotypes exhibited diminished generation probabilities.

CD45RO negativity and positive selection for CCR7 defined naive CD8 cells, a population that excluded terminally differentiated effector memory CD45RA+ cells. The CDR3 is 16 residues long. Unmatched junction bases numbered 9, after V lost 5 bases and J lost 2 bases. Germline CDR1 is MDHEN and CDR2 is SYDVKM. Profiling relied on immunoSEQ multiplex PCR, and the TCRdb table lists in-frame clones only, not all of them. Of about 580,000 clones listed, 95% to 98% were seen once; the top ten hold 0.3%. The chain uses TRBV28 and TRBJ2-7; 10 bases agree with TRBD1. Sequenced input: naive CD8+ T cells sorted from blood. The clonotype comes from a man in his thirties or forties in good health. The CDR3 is CASSVPPGQGPYEQYF. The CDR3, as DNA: TGTGCCAGCAGTGTACCGCCGGGACAGGGGCCCTACGAGCAGTACTTC.